Sequencing of this T cell receptor (beta chain) was carried out in a study of Ad26.COV2.S vaccination and SARS-CoV-2 variants. The data were produced by immunoSEQ multiplex PCR, yet TCRdb's version contains in-frame clones alone and is incomplete. This sample has some 250,000 clones; 70% to 90% occur once, and the top ten carry around 11%. Sample treatment: around 19 received Ad26.COV2.S at low or high dose, single or two shots; roughly five received placebo; per-sample allocation not given. The investigators took samples on day 63 after the first vaccine or placebo injection. The administered vaccine (an Ad26 vector) expressed Wuhan-strain SARS-CoV-2 spike. The length of the CDR3 is 15 residues. Germline CDR1 and CDR2: SNHLY and FYNNEI. After removal of 4 bases from V and 2 bases from J, the junction contained 3 bases not matched to a gene.

This TCR derives from a person aged 18-65 years who received the Ad26.COV2.S COVID-19 vaccine or a placebo. Sequencing was performed on peripheral blood, taken in a trial of Ad26.COV2.S vaccine versus placebo. J is TRBJ2-1 and V is TRBV2; TRBD2 matches 9 bases. The CDR3: CASSVSGGPYNEQFF. CDR3 DNA: TGTGCCAGCAGTGTTAGCGGGGGCCCCTACAATGAGCAGTTCTTC.